The 21 T cell receptor beta chains below all came from one sample that was sequenced in a study of T-cell reconstitution after alpha-beta-depleted transplantation in children (dated by TCRdb to about 2016). Preparation of the library involved PCR. The instrument was an Illumina HiSeq 2500. To normalize quantification of the TCRbeta repertoire, the TCR libraries were built with molecular barcoding that relied on unique molecular identifiers. TCRdb itself trimmed the public reads at Q25 with fastp, ran MiXCR and retained productive beta chains. A single entry per CDR3 protein holds the most common genes and DNA from its merged rows. Here the sample has approximately 800,000 distinct CDR3 sequences; approximately 15% occur a single time. The ten most abundant clones make up 5% of the sample. Per the publication, the treatment or condition label means: allogeneic hematopoietic cell transplantation with graft depleted of TCRalphabeta T cells and CD19 B cells.

The sample consisted of PBMCs, mostly from graft donor cells, taken 360 days after TCRalphabeta/CD19-depleted stem cell transplant. These receptors all come from a male patient younger than 18 who had a stem cell transplant for acute lymphoblastic leukemia, so the T cells may come from the graft donor.

This clonotype was seen a handful of times. Here the CDR3 reads CASSLWVEDSYEQYF. CDR3 nucleotides: TGTGCCAGCAGTTTATGGGTTGAAGACAGTTACGAGCAGTACTTC. This chain uses TRBV28 with TRBJ2-7, with a possible D match to TRBD1 (5 bases). This CDR3 is 15 amino acids long. The germline V and J ends were trimmed by 0 bases and 4 bases, with 13 bases remaining between them. Germline loops: CDR1 MDHEN, CDR2 SYDVKM.

This clonotype has just a few counts. The chain has TRBV20-1 and TRBJ2-1; no reliable D call. V dropped 6 bases and J dropped 0 bases, with 27 bases sitting between them. The CDR3 runs to 19 residues. Per germline, CDR1 DFQATT and CDR2 SNEGSKA (reference sequence). This CDR3 reads CSATSLTGDKFFSYNEQFF. For the CDR3, the DNA is TGCAGTGCCACAAGCTTGACCGGTGACAAGTTCTTCTCCTACAATGAGCAGTTCTTC.

This rearrangement joins TRBV18 to TRBJ1-5; the D is unclear. This CDR3 has 14 residues. Trimming cost V 4 bases and J 5 bases, with 12 bases left between them. Germline V gives CDR1 KGHSH, CDR2 LQKENI. This CDR3 is CASSQGLADQPQHF. The CDR3 coding sequence is TGTGCCAGCTCACAGGGCCTAGCGGATCAGCCCCAGCATTTT.

This clonotype has only one observation. This chain connects TRBV5-1 to TRBJ1-2; possible D gene TRBD1, 5 bases. CDR1 and CDR2 (germline): SGHRS, YFSETQ. This CDR3 has 16 residues. V lost 0 bases and J 4 bases, leaving 16 bases between the germline ends. The CDR3 bases are TGCGCCAGCAGCTTGGGTACAACAGGAATCCTCTATGGCTACACCTTC. Translated: CASSLGTTGILYGYTF.

This chain uses TRBV12-3 or TRBV12-4 with TRBJ1-1; tentative D call: TRBD1 (5 bases). The ends were cut back, 6 bases at V and 0 bases at J, with 14 bases in the middle. The CDR3 is made up of 15 amino acids. CDR3 amino acids: CASSLGAYMNTEAFF. The CDR3 nucleotides read TGTGCCAGCAGCCTCGGGGCATATATGAACACTGAAGCTTTCTTT.

The chain carries TRBV24-1 and TRBJ2-3; TRBD2 aligns across 13 bases. Germline V lookup: CDR1 KGHDR, CDR2 SFDVKD. V trimming: 3 bases; J trimming: 2 bases; junction bases outside the gene matches: 4. CDR3 length: 17 amino acids. CDR3 region: CATSDPGLAGDTDTQYF. CDR3 bases: TGTGCCACCAGTGATCCCGGACTAGCGGGAGACACAGATACGCAGTATTTT.

The chain links TRBV7-2 to TRBJ1-4; 7 nucleotides match TRBD1. Per the germline V gene, CDR1 is SGHTA and CDR2 is FQGNSA. CDR3 length: 12 residues. Trimming removed 4 bases from V and 14 bases from J; junction bases left unmatched: 7. CDR3 sequence: CASSSTGRKLFF. The CDR3 DNA reads as TGTGCCAGCAGCTCGACAGGGCGGAAGCTGTTTTTT.

This clonotype was observed a handful of times. Mismatch with germline at one junction end may stem from a read error. V gene TRBV12-3 or TRBV12-4 combines with J gene TRBJ2-7; 9 positions match TRBD2. CDR3 size: 15 residues. The CDR3 reads CASRLAGALSYEQYF. The CDR3 DNA reads as TGTGCCAGCAGATTAGCGGGAGCCCTCTCCTACGAGCAGTACTTC.

This clonotype was counted many times. The CDR3 spells CASSVYNEQFF. The CDR3 nucleotides read TGTGCCAGCAGCGTATACAATGAGCAGTTCTTC. V gene TRBV6-1 combines with J gene TRBJ2-1; D unclear. Germline lookup yields CDR1 MNHNS and CDR2 SASEGT. Deletions cut 6 bases from V and 4 bases from J, with 4 bases between. The CDR3 has 11 residues.

This clonotype was counted only a few times. The gene calls are TRBV6-5 and TRBJ2-7; D call uncertain. CDR1 and CDR2 (germline): MNHEY, SVGAGI. The ends were cut back, 2 bases at V and 3 bases at J, with 8 bases in the middle. This CDR3 spans 13 amino acids. CDR3 sequence reads: CASSYNRFYEQYF. CDR3 DNA sequence: TGTGCCAGCAGTTACAACAGATTCTACGAGCAGTACTTC.

This clonotype was detected only a few times. V gene TRBV9 combines with J gene TRBJ2-5; 10 bases fit TRBD2. This CDR3 spans 14 amino acids. Germline lookup yields CDR1 SGDLS and CDR2 YYNGEE. The junction had 7 bases not matched to a gene; V was cut back by 7 bases and J by 4 bases. This chain's CDR3 is CASGSGRRGETQYF. CDR3 sequence (DNA): TGTGCCAGCGGTAGCGGGAGGAGGGGAGAGACCCAGTACTTC.

The rearrangement links TRBV3-1 to TRBJ2-7; 8 nucleotides agree with TRBD1. After removal of 0 bases from V and 3 bases from J, the junction contained 4 bases not matched to a gene. Germline V CDR1 and CDR2: LGHDT, YNNKEL (reference sequence). The length of the CDR3 is 15 residues. For the CDR3, the DNA is TGTGCCAGCAGCCAAGATCGGACAGGGTACTACGAGCAGTACTTC. Translated: CASSQDRTGYYEQYF.

The gene calls are TRBV20-1 and TRBJ2-2; no clear D. The CDR3 loop spans 15 amino acids. The germline gives CDR1 DFQATT, CDR2 SNEGSKA (reference sequence). Trimming left V 3 bases short and J 0 bases short, with 11 bases between. CDR3 sequence reads: CSASAGRANTGELFF. The CDR3 region has the DNA TGCAGTGCTAGCGCTGGGCGAGCGAACACCGGGGAGCTGTTTTTT.

The genes are TRBV19 and TRBJ1-1; D perhaps matches TRBD1 (5 bases). CDR3 length: 12 residues. Between the trimmed V and J ends, which lost 8 bases and 4 bases, there was a span of 11 bases. Per germline, CDR1 LNHDA and CDR2 SQIVND (reference sequence). The CDR3 DNA reads TGTGCCAGTTGGGGGGGAAGCACTGAAGCTTTCTTT. Protein: CASWGGSTEAFF.

This clonotype was detected ten times or more. The V gene is TRBV5-6, the J gene TRBJ2-7; a weak D match, TRBD1 (6 bases). This CDR3 contains 15 residues. Germline-derived CDR1 and CDR2 are SGHDT and YYEEEE. The V and J ends lost 2 bases and 4 bases respectively, with 16 bases between them. This CDR3 reads CASSFGQPGAYEQYF. CDR3 nucleotide sequence: TGTGCCAGCAGCTTCGGACAGCCTGGGGCTTACGAGCAGTACTTC.

The rearrangement joins TRBV5-1 to TRBJ2-1; 8 positions agree with TRBD1. The CDR3 has 16 residues. Germline V gives CDR1 SGHRS, CDR2 YFSETQ. V shed 4 bases and J 5 bases; nucleotides not matched to a gene: 11. This CDR3 reads CASSTLDRGLNNEQFF. The CDR3 DNA reads as TGCGCCAGCAGCACCCTAGACAGGGGCCTCAACAATGAGCAGTTCTTC.

The table lists this clonotype with a few counts. The chain combines TRBV2 with TRBJ2-3; TRBD1 is a possible D gene (5 bases). Trimming removed 6 bases from V and 4 bases from J, with 14 bases in between. Germline V gene data show CDR1 as SNHLY and CDR2 as FYNNEI. The CDR3 extends over 14 amino acids. The CDR3 DNA sequence: TGTGCCAGCAGGCAGGGTCCTACCCCAGATACGCAGTATTTT. Encoded protein: CASRQGPTPDTQYF.

The CDR3 DNA reads TGCAGCGTTGAGACTAGCGGGAGGCCCATTCATTACAATGAGCAGTTCTTC. It encodes CSVETSGRPIHYNEQFF. V gene TRBV29-1 combines with J gene TRBJ2-1; 13 positions match TRBD2. Germline-derived CDR1 and CDR2 are SQVTM and ANQGSEA. The CDR3 runs to 17 residues. J was trimmed by 4 bases and V by 3 bases; bases with no gene match: 9.

This chain joins TRBV5-1 and TRBJ2-5; D gene unclear. The CDR3 totals 18 residues. Germline CDR1 is SGHRS and CDR2 is YFSETQ. Trimming pared 0 bases from V and 3 bases from J, leaving 21 bases between. CDR3 protein: CASSLAEALRVEKETQYF. The CDR3, as DNA: TGCGCCAGCAGCTTGGCCGAAGCCCTCCGGGTGGAAAAAGAGACCCAGTACTTC.

This clonotype showed up many times. The V call is TRBV5-1, the J call TRBJ2-7; TRBD1 aligns across 10 bases. Germline V gives CDR1 SGHRS, CDR2 YFSETQ. The CDR3 is 13 residues long. V lost 8 bases and J lost 5; bases outside the gene matches: 7. CDR3 sequence (DNA): TGCGCCAGTATGGGACAGGGGTTAAACGAGCAGTACTTC. Protein sequence: CASMGQGLNEQYF.

This clonotype was seen only a few times. The CDR3 DNA reads as TGCAGCGTTGAGCGGACAGGGTTAAATGAGCAGTTCTTC. Translated: CSVERTGLNEQFF. The chain is built from TRBV29-1 and TRBJ2-1; 8 bases are a match to TRBD1. Germline CDR1 SQVTM, CDR2 ANQGSEA. V was clipped by 3 bases and J by 7 bases; unmatched bases: 5. The CDR3 loop spans 13 amino acids.